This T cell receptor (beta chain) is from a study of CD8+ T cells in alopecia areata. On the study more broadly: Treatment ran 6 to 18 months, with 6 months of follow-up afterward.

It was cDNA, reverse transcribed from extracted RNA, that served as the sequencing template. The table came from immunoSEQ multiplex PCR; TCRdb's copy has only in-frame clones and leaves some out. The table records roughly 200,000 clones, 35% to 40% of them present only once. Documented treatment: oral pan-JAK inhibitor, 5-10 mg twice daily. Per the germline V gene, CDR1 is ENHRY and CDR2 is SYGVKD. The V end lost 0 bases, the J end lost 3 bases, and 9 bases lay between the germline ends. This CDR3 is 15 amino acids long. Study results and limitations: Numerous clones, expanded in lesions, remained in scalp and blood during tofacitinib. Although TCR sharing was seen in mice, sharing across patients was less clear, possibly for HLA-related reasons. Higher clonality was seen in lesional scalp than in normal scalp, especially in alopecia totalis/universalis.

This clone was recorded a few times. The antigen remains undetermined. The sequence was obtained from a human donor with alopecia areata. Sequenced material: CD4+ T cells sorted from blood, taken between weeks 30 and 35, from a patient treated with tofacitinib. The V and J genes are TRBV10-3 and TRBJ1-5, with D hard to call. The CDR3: CAISESIQNNQPQHF. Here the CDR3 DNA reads TGTGCCATCAGTGAGTCGATACAGAACAATCAGCCCCAGCATTTT.